The clone carrying this T cell receptor beta chain was found once. What it recognizes is unknown. Researchers ran the PCR with 60 Vbeta and 13 Jbeta primers. Repertoires were generated with immunoSEQ multiplex PCR, while TCRdb's copy carries only in-frame clones and drops some. Among almost 200,000 clones listed, around 80% were seen once. The record originates from a study of cytomegalovirus exposure and HLA in healthy donors. The study's findings and limits: The authors excluded some V segments, including TRBV6-2 and TRBV6-3, as indistinguishable. A later analysis reportedly identified an Asian-associated ancestry cluster as carrying fewer N-insertions than the roughly 700-donor mean.

The V gene's germline CDR1 is ENHRY and CDR2 SYGVKD. Trimming took off 10 bases at V and 4 bases at J, with 19 bases between the two ends. The CDR3 has 14 residues. This clonotype was obtained from a young woman in good health and CMV-seropositive. Sequenced: PBMCs. The chain joins TRBV10-3 to TRBJ1-2, with D possibly TRBD1 on 6 matching bases. The chain's CDR3 is CATLPGQEVYGYTF. For the CDR3, the DNA is TGTGCCACCTTACCGGGACAAGAGGTCTATGGCTACACCTTC.